This TCR beta chain was profiled in a study of shared clonotypes between healthy human individuals. Study overall: CD4 naive cells filled three plates per donor, CD4 memory three, CD8 naive two and CD8 memory one.

V was pared by 5 bases and J by 4 bases, with 14 bases between. From germline, CDR1 is MNHEY and CDR2 SMNVEV (reference sequence). This CDR3 has 14 residues. Here immunoSEQ multiplex PCR was the method, and the copy in TCRdb shows in-frame clones only, minus some. The table records roughly 850,000 clones, 90% to 98% of them present only once. Naive CD8 populations comprised CD45RO-negative cells positively selected for CCR7, excluding terminally differentiated effector memory CD45RA+ cells. Sequences were obtained from naive CD8+ T cells sorted from blood. The sequence derives from a man aged 25-45 years in good health. This rearrangement joins TRBV27 to TRBJ1-2; no definite D call. Here the CDR3 DNA reads TGTGCCAGCAGTCCCTCATGGGCCGGCTATGGCTACACCTTC. Its protein product is CASSPSWAGYGYTF.